This T cell receptor beta chain was retrieved from a study of PD-1 blockade in classical Hodgkin lymphoma. The sample's time point: newly diagnosed, previously untreated cHL patient sample. Researchers used magnetic negative selection to pull out pure CD4+ T cells from thawed PBMCs. CDR1 and CDR2 (germline): SQVTM, ANQGSEA. Trimming at V came to 7 bases and at J to 3 bases, leaving 7 bases not matched to a gene. CDR3 length equals 13 residues. Generated by immunoSEQ multiplex PCR, the TCRdb table keeps only in-frame clones and is missing some. The sample gives some 35,000 clones, more than 85% of which show up once; 0.2% to 0.25% is in the top ten.

The V call is TRBV29-1, the J call TRBJ1-2; 8 bases agree with TRBD1. The sample comprised CD4+ T cells from blood. This clonotype was obtained from a human donor with classical Hodgkin lymphoma. The CDR3: CSAIQGGYYGYTF. The CDR3 DNA reads as TGCAGCGCCATACAGGGGGGGTACTATGGCTACACCTTC.